This T cell receptor (beta chain) was found in a study of blood T cell repertoires in COVID-19. Germline V gives CDR1 SGHRS, CDR2 YFSETQ. The V and J ends lost 3 bases and 2 bases, in that order; junction bases with no gene match: 4. There are 14 residues in the CDR3. The repertoire was sequenced with immunoSEQ multiplex PCR; TCRdb's copy has only in-frame clones and lacks some. The sample holds roughly 100,000 clones; 80% to 95% are singletons and the top ten take 4% to 4.5%. Sequenced: peripheral blood. The chain has TRBV5-1 and TRBJ2-5; 7 bases are a match to TRBD1. The sequence was collected from a man aged 18 to 29 with acute or convalescent COVID-19. CDR3 residues: CASSSLQGQETQYF. The CDR3 region has the DNA TGCGCCAGCAGCTCCCTACAGGGGCAAGAGACCCAGTACTTC.